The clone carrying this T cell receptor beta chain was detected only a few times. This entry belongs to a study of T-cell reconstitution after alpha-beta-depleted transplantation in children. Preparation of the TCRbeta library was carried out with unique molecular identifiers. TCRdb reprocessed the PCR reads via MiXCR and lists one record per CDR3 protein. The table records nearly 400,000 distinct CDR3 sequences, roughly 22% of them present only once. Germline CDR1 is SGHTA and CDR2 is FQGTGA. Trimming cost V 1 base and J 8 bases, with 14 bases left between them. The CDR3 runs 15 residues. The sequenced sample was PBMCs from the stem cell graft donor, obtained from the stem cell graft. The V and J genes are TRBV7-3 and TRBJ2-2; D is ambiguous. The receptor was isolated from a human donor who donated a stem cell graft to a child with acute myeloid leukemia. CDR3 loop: CASSLNAVNRGELFF. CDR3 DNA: TGTGCCAGCAGCTTAAATGCGGTGAACAGAGGGGAGCTGTTTTTT.